A selection of T cell receptor beta chains follows, all from one sample in a study of OX40 agonist ivuxolimab in advanced cancers. Clones were sequenced by immunoSEQ multiplex PCR, and TCRdb holds only the in-frame ones, with some missing. The sample yields 60,000 to 75,000 clones, about 85% seen once. This specimen consisted of CD4+ or CD8+ T cells sorted from blood, obtained in a trial of the OX40 agonist ivuxolimab. The receptors originated from an adult with an advanced solid tumor such as melanoma, head and neck, liver or kidney cancer. Both conserved end residues are part of each CDR3. The order of the fields is V gene, clone size, D gene, J gene, CDR3 protein, CDR3 DNA. D genes are given only for firm matches. Clone size appears in some rows only: once, few, many, or a class for an expanded clone.

>TRBV30|NA|NA|TRBJ1-2
CAFSPVGGYTF
TGTGCCTTCTCCCCCGTGGGAGGCTACACCTTC
>TRBV20-1|NA|NA|TRBJ2-1
CSAEKTDEQFF
TGCAGTGCTGAGAAGACGGATGAGCAGTTCTTC
>TRBV5-6|once|NA|TRBJ1-2
CASSREGGYTF
TGTGCCAGCAGCCGGGAAGGGGGCTACACCTTC
>TRBV2|NA|NA|TRBJ1-4
CASRVRVTNEKLFF
TGTGCCAGCAGGGTCAGGGTGACTAATGAAAAACTGTTTTTT
>TRBV30|NA|TRBD2|TRBJ2-1
CAWSVWSGSVRNEQFF
TGTGCCTGGAGTGTATGGAGCGGGAGCGTAAGGAATGAGCAGTTCTTC
>TRBV28|NA|NA|TRBJ1-6
CASSLWRQRVYNSPLHF
TGTGCCAGCAGTTTATGGAGACAGAGAGTCTATAATTCACCCCTCCACTTT
>TRBV27|NA|TRBD1|TRBJ1-4
CASSPRRTGQTNEKLFF
TGTGCCAGCAGTCCCAGACGGACAGGGCAAACTAATGAAAAACTGTTTTTT
>TRBV5-1|NA|NA|TRBJ2-6
CASSTQGSSGANVLTF
TGCGCCAGCAGCACCCAGGGTAGCTCTGGGGCCAACGTCCTGACTTTC
>TRBV7-2|NA|TRBD2|TRBJ2-1
CASRTSGGTGEQFF
TGTGCCAGCAGGACTAGCGGGGGGACGGGTGAGCAGTTCTTC
>TRBV5-1|NA|NA|TRBJ1-1
CASSRWCRPTKKKNTEAFF
TGCGCCAGCAGCCGGTGGTGCAGACCGACCAAAAAAAAGAACACTGAAGCTTTCTTT
>TRBV10-3|NA|NA|TRBJ2-5
CAISAGTRPFQETQYF
TGTGCCATCAGTGCCGGGACAAGACCCTTCCAAGAGACCCAGTACTTC
>TRBV7-3|NA|NA|TRBJ2-5
CASSLRQGQETQYF
TGTGCCAGCAGCTTACGGCAGGGGCAAGAGACCCAGTACTTC
>TRBV11-2|NA|NA|TRBJ2-6
CASSLVSVNSGANVLTF
TGTGCCAGCAGCTTAGTATCAGTGAACTCTGGGGCCAACGTCCTGACTTTC
>TRBV11-3|NA|NA|TRBJ2-5
CASSLRLQETQYF
TGTGCCAGCAGCTTGCGGCTACAAGAGACCCAGTACTTC
>TRBV19|NA|TRBD1|TRBJ1-1
CASTLDRGTEAFF
TGTGCCAGTACCTTGGACAGGGGAACTGAAGCTTTCTTT
>TRBV7-2|NA|TRBD2|TRBJ2-5
CASSLVTSGGATQYF
TGTGCCAGCAGCTTAGTGACTAGCGGGGGGGCCACCCAGTACTTC
>TRBV11-2|NA|NA|TRBJ2-7
CASSSIDSTYEQYF
TGTGCCAGCAGCTCGATCGACAGCACCTACGAGCAGTACTTC
>TRBV21-1|NA|NA|TRBJ2-1
CASSKGLAQSSYNEQFF
TGTGCCAGCAGCAAAGGGCTAGCGCAGAGCTCCTACAATGAGCAGTTCTTC
>TRBV28|NA|NA|TRBJ2-1
CASSPGTISYNEQFF
TGTGCCAGCAGTCCGGGGACAATCTCCTACAATGAGCAGTTCTTC
>TRBV7-2|NA|TRBD1|TRBJ2-6
CASSQDRAGANVLTF
TGTGCCAGCAGCCAGGACAGGGCTGGGGCCAACGTCCTGACTTTC
>TRBV7-2|NA|NA|TRBJ1-5
CASSLNNQPQHF
TGTGCCAGCAGCTTGAATAATCAGCCCCAGCATTTT
>TRBV18|NA|TRBD1|TRBJ1-3
CASSTDRSGNTIYF
TGTGCCAGCTCAACGGACAGGTCGGGAAACACCATATATTTT
>TRBV19|NA|TRBD2|TRBJ2-1
CASRPHRSSGRSEQFF
TGTGCCAGTAGGCCTCACCGGAGTAGCGGGAGAAGTGAGCAGTTCTTC
>TRBV12-5|once|TRBD1|TRBJ1-5
CASGLGSTGLQPQHF
TGTGCTAGTGGTTTGGGTTCGACAGGGCTGCAGCCCCAGCATTTT
>TRBV2|NA|NA|TRBJ1-5
CASSGGGGGILSNQPQHF
TGTGCCAGCAGTGGAGGGGGAGGGGGGATTCTTAGCAATCAGCCCCAGCATTTT
>TRBV10-2|NA|TRBD2|TRBJ2-5
CASSESGASGATQYF
TGCGCCAGCAGTGAGTCGGGGGCTAGCGGGGCGACCCAGTACTTC
>TRBV19|few|NA|TRBJ2-4
CASRGGENIQYF
TGTGCCAGCCGAGGTGGGGAAAACATTCAGTACTTC